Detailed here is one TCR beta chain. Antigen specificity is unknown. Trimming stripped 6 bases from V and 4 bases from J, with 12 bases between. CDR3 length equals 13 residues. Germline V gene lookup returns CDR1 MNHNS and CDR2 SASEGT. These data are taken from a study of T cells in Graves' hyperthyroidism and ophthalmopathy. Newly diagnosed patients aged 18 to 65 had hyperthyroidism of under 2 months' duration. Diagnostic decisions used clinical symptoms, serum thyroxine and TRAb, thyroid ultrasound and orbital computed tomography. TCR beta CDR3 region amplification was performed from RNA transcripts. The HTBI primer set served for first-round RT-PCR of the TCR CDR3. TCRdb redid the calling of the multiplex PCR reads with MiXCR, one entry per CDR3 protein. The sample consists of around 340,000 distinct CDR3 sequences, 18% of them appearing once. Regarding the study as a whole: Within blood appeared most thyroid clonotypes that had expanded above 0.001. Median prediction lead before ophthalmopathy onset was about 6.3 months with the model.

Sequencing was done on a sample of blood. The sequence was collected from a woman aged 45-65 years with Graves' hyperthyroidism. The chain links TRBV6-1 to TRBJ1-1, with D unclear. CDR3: CASSPASLTEAFF. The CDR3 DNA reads TGTGCCAGCAGCCCCGCTAGTCTCACTGAAGCTTTCTTT.